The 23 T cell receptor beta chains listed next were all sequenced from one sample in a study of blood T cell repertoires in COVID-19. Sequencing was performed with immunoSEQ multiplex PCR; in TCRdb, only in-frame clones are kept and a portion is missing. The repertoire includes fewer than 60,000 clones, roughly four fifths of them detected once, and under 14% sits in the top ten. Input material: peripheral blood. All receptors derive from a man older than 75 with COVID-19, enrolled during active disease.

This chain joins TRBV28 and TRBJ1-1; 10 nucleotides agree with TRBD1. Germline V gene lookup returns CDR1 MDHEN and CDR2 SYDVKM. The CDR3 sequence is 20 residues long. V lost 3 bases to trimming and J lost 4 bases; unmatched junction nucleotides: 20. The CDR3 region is CASSFPAVTPRQGASTEAFF. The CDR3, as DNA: TGTGCCAGCAGTTTTCCTGCCGTAACCCCTCGACAGGGGGCGAGCACTGAAGCTTTCTTT.

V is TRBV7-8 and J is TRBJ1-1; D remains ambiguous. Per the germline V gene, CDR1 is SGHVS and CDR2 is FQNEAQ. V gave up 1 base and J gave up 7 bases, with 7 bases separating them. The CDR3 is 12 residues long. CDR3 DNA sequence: TGTGCCAGCAGCTTAGGCGGCCTTGAAGCTTTCTTT. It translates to CASSLGGLEAFF. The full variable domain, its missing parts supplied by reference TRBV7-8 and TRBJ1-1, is GAGVSQSPRYKVAKRGQDVALRCDPISGHVSLFWYQQALGQGPEFLTYFQNEAQLDKSGLPSDRFFAERPEGSVSTLKIQRTQQEDSAVYLCASSLGGLEAFFGQGTRLTVV.

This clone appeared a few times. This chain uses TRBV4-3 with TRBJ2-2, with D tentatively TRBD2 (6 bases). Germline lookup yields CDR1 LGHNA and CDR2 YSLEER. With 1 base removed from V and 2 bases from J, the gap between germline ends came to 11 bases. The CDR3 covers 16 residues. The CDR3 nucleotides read TGCGCCAGCAGCCAAGGGAGGGGCTTCAACACCGGGGAGCTGTTTTTT. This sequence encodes CASSQGRGFNTGELFF.

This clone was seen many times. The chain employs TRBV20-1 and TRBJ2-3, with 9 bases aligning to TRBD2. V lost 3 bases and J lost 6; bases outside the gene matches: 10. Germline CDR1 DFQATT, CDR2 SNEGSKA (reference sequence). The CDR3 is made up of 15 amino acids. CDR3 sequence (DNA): TGCAGTGCTAGTTCTGGGACTAGCACCGGGGATACGCAGTATTTT. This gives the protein CSASSGTSTGDTQYF.

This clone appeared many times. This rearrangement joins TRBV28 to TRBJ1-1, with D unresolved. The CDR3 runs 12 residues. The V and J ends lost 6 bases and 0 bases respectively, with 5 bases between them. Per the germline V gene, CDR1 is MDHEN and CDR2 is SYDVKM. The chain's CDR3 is CASRRMNTEAFF. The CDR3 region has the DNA TGTGCCAGCAGGCGAATGAACACTGAAGCTTTCTTT.

CDR3 nucleotides: TGTGCCAGCAGCTCAGGGACAGCATTCTCTGGGGCCAACGTCCTGACTTTC. Translated: CASSSGTAFSGANVLTF. This chain connects TRBV5-4 to TRBJ2-6, with TRBD1 identical over 7 bases. The CDR3 runs to 17 residues. The germline V gene encodes CDR1 SGHNT and CDR2 YYREEE (reference sequence). V gave up 3 bases and J gave up 0 bases; unmatched junction bases: 6.

The CDR3 protein is CASSESGYNEQFF. As DNA, the CDR3 is TGCGCCAGCAGTGAATCAGGGTACAATGAGCAGTTCTTC. The chain couples TRBV10-1 to TRBJ2-1, with TRBD1 as a possible D gene (5 bases). The CDR3 is made up of 13 amino acids. V was trimmed by 3 bases and J by 4 bases, leaving 7 bases between them. Germline V gene data show CDR1 as WNHNN and CDR2 as SYGVQD (reference sequence).

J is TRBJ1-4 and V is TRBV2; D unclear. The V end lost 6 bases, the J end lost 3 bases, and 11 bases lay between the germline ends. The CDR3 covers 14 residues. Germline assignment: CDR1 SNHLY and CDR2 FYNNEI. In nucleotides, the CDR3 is TGTGCCAGCAGCTACGGAGCGGCTAATGAAAAACTGTTTTTT. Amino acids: CASSYGAANEKLFF.

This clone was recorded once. DNA of the CDR3: TGTGCCAGCAGGACTAGCGTTGGGGGAGATACGCAGTATTTT. Protein sequence: CASRTSVGGDTQYF. The genes are TRBV2 and TRBJ2-3, with TRBD2 matching 8 bases. The CDR3 runs to 14 residues. Germline V gene sequence: CDR1 SNHLY, CDR2 FYNNEI. The V and J ends lost 6 bases and 5 bases, in that order; junction bases with no gene match: 7.

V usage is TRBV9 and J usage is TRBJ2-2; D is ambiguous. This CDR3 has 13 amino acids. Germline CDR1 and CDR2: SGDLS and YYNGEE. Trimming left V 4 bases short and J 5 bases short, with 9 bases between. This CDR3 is CASSPTVTGELFF. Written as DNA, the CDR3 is TGTGCCAGCAGCCCTACTGTTACCGGGGAGCTGTTTTTT.

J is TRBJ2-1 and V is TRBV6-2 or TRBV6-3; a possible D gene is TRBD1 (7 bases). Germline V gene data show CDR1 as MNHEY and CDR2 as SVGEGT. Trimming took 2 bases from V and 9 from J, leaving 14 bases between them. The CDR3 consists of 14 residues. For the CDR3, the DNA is TGTGCCAGCAGTTACCGGGCAGGGGGGAGTGAGCAGTTCTTC. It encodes CASSYRAGGSEQFF.

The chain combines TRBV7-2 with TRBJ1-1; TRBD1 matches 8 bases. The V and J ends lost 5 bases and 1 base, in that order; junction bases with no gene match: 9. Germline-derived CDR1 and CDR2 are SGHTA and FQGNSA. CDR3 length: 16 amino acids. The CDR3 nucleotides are TGTGCCAGCAGCCTCCAGGGGGCGGGGTCGAACACTGAAGCTTTCTTT. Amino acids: CASSLQGAGSNTEAFF. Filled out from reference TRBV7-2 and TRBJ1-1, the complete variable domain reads GAGVSQSPSNKVTEKGKDVELRCDPISGHTALYWYRQSLGQGLEFLIYFQGNSAPDKSGLPSDRFSAERTGGSVSTLTIQRTQQEDSAVYLCASSLQGAGSNTEAFFGQGTRLTVV.

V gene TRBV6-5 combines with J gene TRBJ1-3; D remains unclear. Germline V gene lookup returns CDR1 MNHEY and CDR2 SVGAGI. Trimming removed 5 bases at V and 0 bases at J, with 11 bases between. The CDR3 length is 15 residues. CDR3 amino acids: CASSPAESSGNTIYF. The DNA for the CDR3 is TGTGCCAGCAGTCCCGCCGAGAGCTCTGGAAACACCATATATTTT.

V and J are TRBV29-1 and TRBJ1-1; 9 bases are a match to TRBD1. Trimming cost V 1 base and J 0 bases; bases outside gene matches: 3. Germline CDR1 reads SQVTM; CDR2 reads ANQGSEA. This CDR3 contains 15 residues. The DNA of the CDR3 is TGCAGCGTTGAAGGGGACAGGGACATGAACACTGAAGCTTTCTTT. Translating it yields CSVEGDRDMNTEAFF.

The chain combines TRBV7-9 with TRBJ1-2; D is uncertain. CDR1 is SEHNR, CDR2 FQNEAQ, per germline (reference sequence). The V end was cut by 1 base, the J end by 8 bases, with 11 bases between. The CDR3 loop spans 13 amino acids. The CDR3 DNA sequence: TGTGCCAGCAGCTTAGAACAGATAGTCGGCTACACCTTC. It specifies CASSLEQIVGYTF.

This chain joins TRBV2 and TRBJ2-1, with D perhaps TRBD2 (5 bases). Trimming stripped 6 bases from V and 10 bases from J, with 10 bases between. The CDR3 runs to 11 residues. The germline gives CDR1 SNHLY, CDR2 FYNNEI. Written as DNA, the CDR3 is TGTGCCAGCAGCTATAGCGTGGAGCAGTTCTTC. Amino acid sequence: CASSYSVEQFF.

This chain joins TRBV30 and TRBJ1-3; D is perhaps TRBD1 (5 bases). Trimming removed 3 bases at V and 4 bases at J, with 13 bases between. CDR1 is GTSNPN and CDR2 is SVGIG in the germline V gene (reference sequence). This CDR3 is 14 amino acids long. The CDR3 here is CAWSRGGGGNTIYF. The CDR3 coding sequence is TGTGCCTGGAGCCGCGGGGGTGGAGGAAACACCATATATTTT.

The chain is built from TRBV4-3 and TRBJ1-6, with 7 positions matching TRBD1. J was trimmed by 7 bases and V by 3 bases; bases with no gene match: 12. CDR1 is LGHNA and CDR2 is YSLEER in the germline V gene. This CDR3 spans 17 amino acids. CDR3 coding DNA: TGCGCCAGCAGCCAGACTCTAACAGGGGTTAGGAATTCACCCCTCCACTTT. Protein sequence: CASSQTLTGVRNSPLHF.

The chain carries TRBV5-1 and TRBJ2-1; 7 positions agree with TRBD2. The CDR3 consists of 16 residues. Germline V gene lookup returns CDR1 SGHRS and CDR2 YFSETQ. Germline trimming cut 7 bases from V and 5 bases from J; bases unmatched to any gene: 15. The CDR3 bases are TGCGCCAGCGCAGTGTCGACCACTAGCGCCCACAATGAGCAGTTCTTC. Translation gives CASAVSTTSAHNEQFF.

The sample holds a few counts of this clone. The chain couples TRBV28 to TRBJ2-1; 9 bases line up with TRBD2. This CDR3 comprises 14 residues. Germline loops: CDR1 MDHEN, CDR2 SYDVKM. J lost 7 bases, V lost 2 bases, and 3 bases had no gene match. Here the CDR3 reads CASSLAGGRNEQFF. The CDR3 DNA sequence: TGTGCCAGCAGTTTAGCGGGGGGGCGGAATGAGCAGTTCTTC. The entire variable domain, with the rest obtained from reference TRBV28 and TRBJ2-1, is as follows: DVKVTQSSRYLVKRTGEKVFLECVQDMDHENMFWYRQDPGLGLRLIYFSYDVKMKEKGDIPEGYSVSREKKERFSLILESASTNQTSMYLCASSLAGGRNEQFFGPGTRLTVL.

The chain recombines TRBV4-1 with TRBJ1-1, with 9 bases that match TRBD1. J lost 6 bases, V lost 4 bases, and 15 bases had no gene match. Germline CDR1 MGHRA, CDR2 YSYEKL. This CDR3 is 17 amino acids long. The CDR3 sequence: CASSPWDREGPRAEAFF. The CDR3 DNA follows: TGCGCCAGCAGCCCGTGGGACAGGGAGGGTCCGAGGGCTGAAGCTTTCTTT.

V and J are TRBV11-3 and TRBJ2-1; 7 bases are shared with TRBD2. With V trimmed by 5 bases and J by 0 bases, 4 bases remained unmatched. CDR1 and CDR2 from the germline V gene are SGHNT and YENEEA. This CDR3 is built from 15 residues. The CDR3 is CASSPSGTSYNEQFF. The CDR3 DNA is TGTGCCAGCAGCCCGAGCGGGACCTCCTACAATGAGCAGTTCTTC.

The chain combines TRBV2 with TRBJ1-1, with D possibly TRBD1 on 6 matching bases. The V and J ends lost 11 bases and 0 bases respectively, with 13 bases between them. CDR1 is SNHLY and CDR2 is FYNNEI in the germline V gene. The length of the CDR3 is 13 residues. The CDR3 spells CARRTEMNTEAFF. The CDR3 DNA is TGTGCCCGGCGGACAGAAATGAACACTGAAGCTTTCTTT. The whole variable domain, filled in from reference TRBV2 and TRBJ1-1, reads EPEVTQTPSHQVTQMGQEVILRCVPISNHLYFYWYRQILGQKVEFLVSFYNNEISEKSEIFDDQFSVERPDGSNFTLKIRSTKLEDSAMYFCARRTEMNTEAFFGQGTRLTVV.